The sequence of this T cell receptor beta chain was determined in a study of T cells in Graves' hyperthyroidism and ophthalmopathy. The source material, RNA transcripts, was used to amplify TCR beta CDR3 regions. First-round RT-PCR targeting the TCR CDR3 was performed with the HTBI primer set. One entry per CDR3 protein results from TCRdb running MiXCR on the multiplex PCR reads. The data contain around 380,000 distinct CDR3 sequences, approximately 15% of them singletons. The CDR3 sequence is 13 residues long. The V and J ends lost 6 bases and 6 bases, in that order; junction bases with no gene match: 6. The germline gives CDR1 SGHDN, CDR2 FVKESK. The source of the PBMCs was about 10 ml of fresh peripheral blood. This clonotype was seen ten or more times.

The chain links TRBV14 to TRBJ1-2; TRBD1 matches at 8 bases. Sequencing was done on a sample of blood. This clonotype was obtained from a man between 25 and 39 years old with Graves' hyperthyroidism that later progressed to Graves' ophthalmopathy. The CDR3 here is CASSRDRGHGYTF. CDR3 nucleotide sequence: TGTGCCAGCAGTAGAGACAGGGGCCATGGCTACACCTTC.